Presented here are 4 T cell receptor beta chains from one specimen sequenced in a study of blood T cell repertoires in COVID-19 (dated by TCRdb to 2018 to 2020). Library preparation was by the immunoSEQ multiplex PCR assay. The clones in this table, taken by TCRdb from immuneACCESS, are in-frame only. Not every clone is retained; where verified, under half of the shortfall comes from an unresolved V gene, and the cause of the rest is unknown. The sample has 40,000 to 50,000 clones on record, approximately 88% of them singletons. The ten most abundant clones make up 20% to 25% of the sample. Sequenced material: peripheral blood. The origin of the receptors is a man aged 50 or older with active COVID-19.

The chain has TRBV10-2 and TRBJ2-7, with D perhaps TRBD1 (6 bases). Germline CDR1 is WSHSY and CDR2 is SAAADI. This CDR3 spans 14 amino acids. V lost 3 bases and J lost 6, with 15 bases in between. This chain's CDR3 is CASSETGHRREQYF. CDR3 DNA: TGCGCCAGCAGTGAAACGGGACACCGCCGCGAGCAGTACTTC.

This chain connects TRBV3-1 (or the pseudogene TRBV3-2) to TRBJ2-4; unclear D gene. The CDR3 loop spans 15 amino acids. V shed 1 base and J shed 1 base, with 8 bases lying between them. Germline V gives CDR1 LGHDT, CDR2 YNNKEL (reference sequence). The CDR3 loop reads CASSQGASAKNIQYF. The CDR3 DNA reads TGTGCCAGCAGCCAAGGGGCGTCCGCCAAAAACATTCAGTACTTC.

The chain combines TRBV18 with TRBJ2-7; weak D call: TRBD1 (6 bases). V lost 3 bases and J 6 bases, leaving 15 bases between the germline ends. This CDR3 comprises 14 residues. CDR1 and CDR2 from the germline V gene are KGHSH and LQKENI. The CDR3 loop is CASSPWDTAGEQYF. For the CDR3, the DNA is TGTGCCAGCTCACCCTGGGACACGGCGGGCGAGCAGTACTTC.

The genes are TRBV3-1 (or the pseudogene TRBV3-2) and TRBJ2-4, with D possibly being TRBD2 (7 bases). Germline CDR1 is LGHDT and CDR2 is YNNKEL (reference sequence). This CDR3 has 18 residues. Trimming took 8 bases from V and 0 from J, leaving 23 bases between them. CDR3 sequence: CASPQGGGRLIAKNIQYF. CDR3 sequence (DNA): TGTGCCAGCCCCCAAGGGGGGGGTCGACTCATAGCCAAAAACATTCAGTACTTC.